Reported below is one T cell receptor (beta chain). Its recognized antigen is unknown. No per-base quality is available; no much larger clone lies one base away. This specimen belongs to a study of beta chain features in type 1 diabetes (dated by TCRdb to 2016 to 2018). Notes on the research overall: Mean age, gender distribution, total cell number and subset yield did not differ between patients and healthy donors. The study compared TCRB repertoires of sorted circulating CD4+ T cell subsets between recently diagnosed type 1 diabetes patients and matched healthy donors. Regulatory and stem cell-like memory subsets were isolated from only 8 patients and roughly eight healthy donors, whereas naive and central memory subsets came from all 30 or so donors. A total of around 110,000,000 sorted cells were examined across all samples, and a strong correlation was observed between cell number per subset and RNA yield. Broad study findings and their caveats: Because cDNA was sequenced instead of genomic DNA, activated cells with high expression could be over-represented, although the groups did not differ in activation or CD3 levels. Only small numbers of individuals were included in the HLA sub-analyses, which left unresolved whether HLA type had any influence on TCRB rearrangement. Naive, central memory and regulatory TCRB repertoires appeared to be more alike among patients than among healthy donors. Type 1 diabetes patients showed a moderate but significant shortening of TCRB CDR3 length in all four CD4+ subsets. Patients with type 1 diabetes made fewer insertions and deleted more nucleotides at VDJ recombination sites, implying thymic rearrangement abnormalities. PCR may preferentially amplify shorter templates, but because patient and control samples were amplified and corrected together, any resulting skew would affect both groups equally.

All of the isolated RNA was reverse transcribed with the High Capacity cDNA Reverse Transcription Kit, so expressed TCRB transcripts were sequenced. Deep immunoSEQ sequencing was applied to naive, central memory and regulatory T cell samples, giving an average of roughly 3.5 million total reads per sample. Sorted cells were lysed in RLT buffer, and RNA was extracted using DNase-treated RNeasy Micro or Mini kits according to cell number. To prevent cross-contamination, each cell subset was processed individually, whereas patient and healthy donor samples were processed jointly. TCRB sequences were amplified from cDNA with the immunoSEQ multiplex PCR, producing 87-bp fragments spanning the CDR3 region. Sequencing of the amplicons was performed on the Illumina HiSeq platform. In the authors' own workflow: Synthetic template baselines were used to correct PCR bias computationally, reads within Hamming distance 2 were collapsed together, and singletons that could not be merged were discarded. By aligning reads against IMGT, V, D and J genes, CDR3 length, and insertions or deletions at six rearrangement sites were assigned. Within each subset, clonotype counts were normalized to sorted cell number, after which true diversity and Gini coefficients were computed with the tcR R package. The overlap coefficient, calculated on TCRB nucleotide sequences, was used to quantify repertoire sharing. Entries here come from immuneACCESS through TCRdb and include only in-frame sequences with V and J called. Some clones fail to appear in such tables; in the studies checked, an unresolved V gene covers under half of the shortfall, and the cause of the remainder is unknown. That table gives V, J and clone size, and the DNA gave D and trimming. Counted in this sample were 130,000 or so clones; 9% of them appeared once. 0.75% of the sample belongs to the ten largest clones.

There are 14 amino acids in the CDR3, from cysteine to phenylalanine inclusive. The DNA shown is the 42-base CDR3, in frame from base 1. The V end gives up 1 base and the J end 6 bases, leaving 6 bases in the junction not matched to a gene. In the germline V gene, CDR1 corresponds to SGHRS and CDR2 to YFSETQ. Each donor gave one peripheral blood draw, averaging approximately 0.11 L, which was collected into heparinised tubes. Using a panel that included CD45RO, CCR7, CD25, CD127, CD95 and CD27, naive, central memory, regulatory and stem cell-like memory CD4+ T cells were sorted on a BD FACSAria II. A purity above 98% was achieved for all sorted populations. PBMCs were isolated immediately by Lymphoprep density gradient centrifugation and stained directly without culture. So that batch effects would be minimized, each experiment stained and sorted samples in pairs, pairing one healthy donor with one patient.

This sequence uses TRBV5-1 and TRBJ2-7, and 8 bases in between align with TRBD1. The sample comprised central memory CD4+ T cells from blood. This TCR was sampled from a young man with type 1 diabetes. The bases are TGCGCCAGCAGCTTGAGACAGGGGTTTAGCGAGCAGTACTTC. This yields the protein CASSLRQGFSEQYF. With the rest looked up from the reference TRBV5-1 and TRBJ2-7 genes rather than sequenced, the full variable domain is KAGVTQTPRYLIKTRGQQVTLSCSPISGHRSVSWYQQTPGQGLQFLFEYFSETQRNKGNFPGRFSGRQFSNSRSEMNVSTLELGDSALYLCASSLRQGFSEQYFGPGTRLTVT.